The next 29 T cell receptor beta chains were all read from a single sample in a study of blood T cell repertoires in COVID-19. Clones were sequenced by immunoSEQ multiplex PCR, and TCRdb holds only the in-frame ones, with some missing. Of roughly 230,000 clones in the sample, more than 70% are singletons; the top ten hold just over 8.5%. Sample: peripheral blood. These receptors were collected from a man aged 40-49 years with active or convalescent COVID-19.

The chain joins TRBV28 to TRBJ2-7; 9 bases are a match to TRBD2. Germline assignment: CDR1 MDHEN and CDR2 SYDVKM. V trimming: 3 bases; J trimming: 4 bases; junction bases outside the gene matches: 4. The CDR3 contains 14 residues. Here the CDR3 reads CASSLAAGGYEQYF. CDR3 sequence (DNA): TGTGCCAGCAGTTTGGCAGCGGGGGGATACGAGCAGTACTTC.

This rearrangement joins TRBV6-5 to TRBJ1-2, with a weak D call TRBD1 (6 bases). The germline CDR1 and CDR2 sequences are MNHEY and SVGAGI. Trimming shortened V by 0 bases and J by 4 bases, and 15 bases separated the two germline ends. The CDR3 covers 16 residues. The CDR3 DNA is TGTGCCAGCAGTTACTCGACGTCGGGGGGCTCCTATGGCTACACCTTC. It codes for CASSYSTSGGSYGYTF.

The chain is built from TRBV5-6 and TRBJ1-6, with D perhaps matching TRBD1 (5 bases). Per germline, CDR1 SGHDT and CDR2 YYEEEE. Trimming shortened V by 1 base and J by 0 bases, and 8 bases separated the two germline ends. CDR3 size: 16 residues. CDR3 protein: CASSLQGSSYNSPLHF. CDR3 nucleotide sequence: TGTGCCAGCAGCTTGCAGGGAAGCTCCTATAATTCACCCCTCCACTTT.

Only one count was recorded for this clone. This chain uses TRBV28 with TRBJ1-5, with TRBD1 identical over 9 bases. The germline CDR1 and CDR2 sequences are MDHEN and SYDVKM. The CDR3 sequence is 16 residues long. V lost 2 bases, J lost 7 bases, and 9 bases stayed unmatched. The CDR3 reads CASSLIQDRGKQPQHF. In nucleotides, the CDR3 is TGTGCCAGCAGTTTAATCCAGGACAGGGGAAAACAGCCCCAGCATTTT.

This clone was detected once. The V call is TRBV5-6, the J call TRBJ2-7, with TRBD1 identical over 11 bases. This CDR3 contains 14 residues. The germline gives CDR1 SGHDT, CDR2 YYEEEE. J lost 3 bases, V lost 4 bases, and 3 bases had no gene match. CDR3 amino acids: CASSRTGGFYEQYF. For the CDR3, the DNA is TGTGCCAGCAGCCGGACAGGGGGCTTCTACGAGCAGTACTTC. The full variable domain, its missing parts supplied by reference TRBV5-6 and TRBJ2-7, is DAGVTQSPTHLIKTRGQQVTLRCSPKSGHDTVSWYQQALGQGPQFIFQYYEEEERQRGNFPDRFSGHQFPNYSSELNVNALLLGDSALYLCASSRTGGFYEQYFGPGTRLTVT.

This sequence joins TRBV5-6 and TRBJ2-1; the match to TRBD1 covers 11 bases. Per the germline V gene, CDR1 is SGHDT and CDR2 is YYEEEE. Unmatched junction bases numbered 1, after V lost 3 bases and J lost 2 bases. The CDR3 spans 15 residues. The CDR3 loop is CASSSGQGAYNEQFF. The CDR3 DNA sequence: TGTGCCAGCAGCTCGGGACAGGGGGCCTACAATGAGCAGTTCTTC. The full variable domain, its missing parts supplied by reference TRBV5-6 and TRBJ2-1, is DAGVTQSPTHLIKTRGQQVTLRCSPKSGHDTVSWYQQALGQGPQFIFQYYEEEERQRGNFPDRFSGHQFPNYSSELNVNALLLGDSALYLCASSSGQGAYNEQFFGPGTRLTVL.

The chain carries TRBV18 and TRBJ1-1; D is unresolved. From germline, CDR1 is KGHSH and CDR2 LQKENI. Trimming stripped 5 bases from V and 8 bases from J, with 18 bases between. The CDR3 totals 14 residues. CDR3 region: CASSKSRSDNEAFF. The CDR3 region has the DNA TGTGCCAGCTCAAAATCCAGATCTGACAACGAAGCTTTCTTT. Combining the CDR3 with reference TRBV18 and TRBJ1-1 gives the whole variable domain NAGVMQNPRHLVRRRGQEARLRCSPMKGHSHVYWYRQLPEEGLKFMVYLQKENIIDESGMPKERFSAEFPKEGPSILRIQQVVRGDSAAYFCASSKSRSDNEAFFGQGTRLTVV.

The gene calls are TRBV19 and TRBJ1-2, with TRBD1 matching 7 bases. The trim removed 5 bases at V and 2 bases at J, leaving 8 bases unmatched. The CDR3 totals 15 residues. Germline V gene sequence: CDR1 LNHDA, CDR2 SQIVND (reference sequence). The CDR3: CASSPGDRANYGYTF. CDR3 nucleotide sequence: TGTGCCAGTAGTCCGGGTGACAGGGCCAACTATGGCTACACCTTC.

V and J are TRBV5-1 and TRBJ1-6, with TRBD1 identical over 9 bases. The junction had 3 bases not matched to a gene; V was cut back by 1 base and J by 7 bases. CDR1 and CDR2 from the germline V gene are SGHRS and YFSETQ. The CDR3 loop spans 15 amino acids. CDR3 in amino acids: CASSLWGTGNSPLHF. In DNA form, the CDR3 reads TGCGCCAGCAGCTTGTGGGGGACAGGGAATTCACCCCTCCACTTT.

The chain uses TRBV10-3 and TRBJ1-1, with D maybe TRBD1 (5 bases). The CDR3 is made up of 15 amino acids. Trimming took 5 bases from V and 1 from J, leaving 14 bases between them. Germline loops: CDR1 ENHRY, CDR2 SYGVKD. The CDR3 region is CAISRAGQTNTEAFF. CDR3 bases: TGTGCCATCAGTCGAGCGGGGCAGACGAACACTGAAGCTTTCTTT.

The chain recombines TRBV19 with TRBJ2-1, with 12 positions matching TRBD2. The germline V gene has CDR1 LNHDA and CDR2 SQIVND (reference sequence). V lost 4 bases, J lost 0 bases, and 4 bases stayed unmatched. The CDR3 spans 17 residues. CDR3 amino acids: CASSRGTSGPSYNEQFF. In DNA, the CDR3 is TGTGCCAGTAGTAGGGGGACTAGCGGGCCCTCCTACAATGAGCAGTTCTTC.

This chain uses TRBV7-9 with TRBJ1-1; tentative D call: TRBD1 (5 bases). This CDR3 spans 15 amino acids. In germline, CDR1 is SEHNR, CDR2 FQNEAQ (reference sequence). V was trimmed by 5 bases and J by 0 bases, leaving 13 bases between them. In DNA, the CDR3 is TGTGCCAGCAGCCCGCCAGGGTCCATGAACACTGAAGCTTTCTTT. Amino acids: CASSPPGSMNTEAFF.

J is TRBJ1-2 and V is TRBV18, with TRBD1 matching over 12 bases. V gave up 5 bases and J gave up 8 bases; unmatched junction bases: 6. Germline V gene sequence: CDR1 KGHSH, CDR2 LQKENI. This CDR3 has 14 amino acids. The DNA for the CDR3 is TGTGCCAGCTCAACCGGGACAGGGGGCGACGGCTACACCTTC. Protein product: CASSTGTGGDGYTF.

CDR3 DNA sequence: TGTGCCAGCAGCTCCCGGGACAGGGGGGACTATGGCTACACCTTC. This translates into CASSSRDRGDYGYTF. The chain is built from TRBV11-2 and TRBJ1-2; 11 positions agree with TRBD1. Germline lookup yields CDR1 SGHAT and CDR2 FQNNGV. V shed 4 bases and J 3 bases; nucleotides not matched to a gene: 4. The CDR3 is 15 residues long.

This chain links TRBV29-1 with TRBJ2-5; 8 positions match TRBD2. After removal of 5 bases from V and 5 bases from J, the junction contained 10 bases not matched to a gene. The CDR3 runs to 14 residues. The germline gives CDR1 SQVTM, CDR2 ANQGSEA. CDR3 sequence: CSVIPGLVGETQYF. CDR3 DNA sequence: TGCAGCGTTATACCGGGACTAGTCGGGGAGACCCAGTACTTC.

The chain employs TRBV3-1 (or the pseudogene TRBV3-2) and TRBJ1-1, with D possibly being TRBD1 (5 bases). Germline lookup yields CDR1 LGHDT and CDR2 YNNKEL (reference sequence). Trimming stripped 4 bases from V and 10 bases from J, with 16 bases between. The CDR3 is made up of 13 amino acids. The CDR3 DNA is TGTGCCAGCAGCCCCACGCGGACCGGGGGAGCTTTCTTT. As protein: CASSPTRTGGAFF.

V is TRBV6-2 or TRBV6-3 and J is TRBJ2-3, with a weak D call TRBD1 (6 bases). Germline CDR1 MNHEY, CDR2 SVGEGT. This CDR3 spans 16 amino acids. Trimming took off 7 bases at V and 4 bases at J, with 21 bases between the two ends. Written as DNA, the CDR3 is TGTGCCAGCACCCCCAGTTTTCCCAGGGGCTCAGATACGCAGTATTTT. Translation gives CASTPSFPRGSDTQYF.

This chain links TRBV12-3 or TRBV12-4 with TRBJ1-2; the D is unclear. The CDR3 consists of 10 residues. V was trimmed by 6 bases and J by 7 bases, leaving 6 bases between them. CDR3 bases: TGTGCCAGCAGCATCGGTGGCTACACCTTC. Translated: CASSIGGYTF.

A word on this clone: A junction boundary mismatches the germline segment, possibly from a read error. The chain links TRBV6-5 to TRBJ1-2, with D hard to call. CDR1 and CDR2 from the germline V gene are MNHEY and SVGAGI. CDR3 size: 15 residues. CDR3 protein: CASIYGGGSLYGYTF. The CDR3 DNA follows: TGTGCCAGCATTTACGGTGGCGGCAGCCTCTATGGCTACACCTTC.

This rearrangement joins TRBV5-4 to TRBJ2-7; a possible D gene is TRBD2 (6 bases). The CDR3 runs 15 residues. Per germline, CDR1 SGHNT and CDR2 YYREEE (reference sequence). V lost 0 bases, J lost 2 bases, and 12 bases lay in between. CDR3 in DNA: TGTGCCAGCAGCTTGGACGGGAGTGGCACCTACGAGCAGTACTTC. It translates to CASSLDGSGTYEQYF.

In this sample, this clone turned up once. This chain connects TRBV10-3 to TRBJ2-1; 7 bases are shared with TRBD2. This CDR3 is 15 amino acids long. J lost 7 bases, V lost 4 bases, and 10 bases had no gene match. Germline CDR1 and CDR2: ENHRY and SYGVKD. The DNA of the CDR3 is TGTGCCATCAGTGCGGTTTCGGGACTACAAAATGAGCAGTTCTTC. It codes for CAISAVSGLQNEQFF.

Of note for this clone: No DNA is shown, since the ends of the CDR3 on it are uncertain; the CDR3 is the one TCRdb lists. CDR3: CAWSVVGQGSF. This rearrangement joins TRBV30 to TRBJ1-2; TRBD1, the table's D call, was not compared with the DNA. Germline values: CDR1 GTSNPN, CDR2 SVGIG (reference sequence). With termini counted, the CDR3 has 11 amino acids.

The V and J genes are TRBV5-1 and TRBJ1-1; D may be TRBD1 (6 bases). V shed 1 base and J shed 1 base, with 8 bases lying between them. Germline CDR1 is SGHRS and CDR2 is YFSETQ. The CDR3 extends over 14 amino acids. The CDR3 loop is CASSLLQGNTEAFF. As DNA, the CDR3 is TGCGCCAGCAGCTTGCTACAGGGGAACACTGAAGCTTTCTTT.

The chain uses TRBV5-4 and TRBJ2-5; D not resolved. The CDR3 covers 14 residues. V lost 3 bases and J lost 2, with 11 bases in between. Germline values: CDR1 SGHNT, CDR2 YYREEE (reference sequence). In nucleotides, the CDR3 is TGTGCCAGCAGCTCTAGACGGCTACAAGAGACCCAGTACTTC. It specifies CASSSRRLQETQYF.

This clone was detected only a few times. The J gene is TRBJ1-2, the V gene TRBV3-1 (or the pseudogene TRBV3-2); no clear D. The V end lost 1 base, the J end lost 8 bases, and 11 bases lay between the germline ends. Germline V gene lookup returns CDR1 LGHDT and CDR2 YNNKEL (reference sequence). This CDR3 is built from 13 residues. CDR3 sequence: CASSQVSQPGYTF. The CDR3 DNA sequence: TGTGCCAGCAGCCAAGTTTCACAACCCGGCTACACCTTC.

This chain links TRBV28 with TRBJ1-1, with D maybe TRBD1 (5 bases). CDR1 is MDHEN and CDR2 is SYDVKM in the germline V gene. V shed 7 bases and J shed 0 bases, with 9 bases lying between them. The CDR3 is 13 residues long. CDR3 DNA sequence: TGTGCCAGCATTGACAGCCTGAACACTGAAGCTTTCTTT. Encoded protein: CASIDSLNTEAFF.

This clone was observed a single time. The chain recombines TRBV6-5 with TRBJ2-2; tentative D call: TRBD2 (7 bases). Germline-derived CDR1 and CDR2 are MNHEY and SVGAGI. Trimming left V 2 bases short and J 0 bases short, with 10 bases between. The CDR3 length is 16 residues. The CDR3 sequence: CASSYLGGANTGELFF. In DNA form, the CDR3 reads TGTGCCAGCAGTTACCTAGGGGGGGCGAACACCGGGGAGCTGTTTTTT.

J is TRBJ2-5 and V is TRBV5-1; 8 bases agree with TRBD1. CDR3 length: 14 amino acids. Per the germline V gene, CDR1 is SGHRS and CDR2 is YFSETQ. Germline trimming cut 0 bases from V and 4 bases from J; bases unmatched to any gene: 2. For the CDR3, the DNA is TGCGCCAGCAGCTTGGCCGGACAGGGAGAGACCCAGTACTTC. This sequence encodes CASSLAGQGETQYF.

The chain uses TRBV5-1 and TRBJ2-1; 8 bases agree with TRBD1. With 4 bases clipped from V and 9 bases from J, the junction kept 6 bases outside the gene matches. CDR1 is SGHRS and CDR2 is YFSETQ in the germline V gene. The CDR3 covers 13 residues. The CDR3 is CASSMTGAGEQFF. DNA for the CDR3: TGCGCCAGCAGCATGACAGGGGCGGGTGAGCAGTTCTTC.